This TCR beta chain was profiled in a study of T cell responses to AZD1222 COVID-19 vaccine (dated by TCRdb to about 2021). A note on the overall study: Because spike-specific TCR depth and breadth did not differ between the two schedules, AZD1222 recipients who got a second dose at roughly 4 weeks were pooled with those who got a second dose at roughly 12 weeks. TCR sequencing covered roughly 230 trial participants: 207 given two doses of AZD1222 and 26 given two doses of MenACWY control vaccine. Trial participants were enrolled into age subgroups of 18-55, 56-69 and 70-plus years, which contained approximately 150, 28 and 58 TCR-sequenced participants, respectively.

What the study reported, not specific to this receptor: Conclusions about previously exposed vaccinees are limited, since just a handful of AZD1222 recipients were seropositive for SARS-CoV-2 at baseline. The 56-69-year group was small, and its depth increase did not reach significance, likely because of low power. Most participants were white British and females outnumbered males, and the authors suggested that clonal diversity may have been underestimated. Vaccine-associated CD4 TCRs spanned the whole spike protein, with dominant responses in regions 160-218 and 743-854. Nearly half of unique spike-specific TCRs reportedly recognized epitopes outside regions mutated in the B.1.351 and B.1.1.7 variants. After two AZD1222 doses, spike-specific TCR breadth and depth were significantly higher than at day 0 and than in MenACWY recipients. No day 14 peak-response samples were available, so repertoires were characterized only after the peak T cell response.

This clone is a singleton in its sample. Its antigen is still unknown. Base qualities are not at hand, and no much larger clone is one base apart. CDR1 LNHDA and CDR2 SQIVND are derived from the germline V gene (reference sequence). Trimming accounts for 8 bases at V and 2 bases at J, while the number of junction bases matched to no gene is 5. The CDR3 runs 13 amino acids, cysteine and phenylalanine included. The CDR3 DNA has 39 bases and is translated from base 1. The CDR3 regions of human TCRbeta chains were subjected to immunosequencing. The source study handled its data this way. Repertoire TCRs were checked for matches against a reference library of SARS-CoV-2-specific TCRs that had been generated using the MIRA antigen-specificity platform. Breadth meant the fraction of unique TCRs that were SARS-CoV-2-associated, whereas depth meant the fraction of total T cells that were SARS-CoV-2-associated. Each spike-specific TCR was assigned to its reactive spike region and to a CD4 or CD8 class using the MIRA data. Log10-transformed breadth and depth values were compared by one-way ANOVA with Sidak's multiple comparisons tests. The source is immuneACCESS, and TCRdb retained only in-frame sequences with V and J called. Part of the clones is not carried over; for the studies checked, unresolved V genes explain less than half of this, and the remainder is unexplained. D and trimming were read from the DNA, whereas the V and J calls and clone size are those reported in that table. In this sample the table shows about 150,000 clones, 90% of which occur a single time. The ten largest clones take up 1.5% to 2% of the sample.

The time point tag for this specimen amounts to: baseline before first vaccination. Samples from vaccinated people were obtained from the UK trials COV001 and COV002, which included a single-blind randomized controlled phase 2/3 trial of AZD1222 (ChAdOx1 nCoV-19) in healthy adults. For TCRbeta chain sequencing, PBMC samples from trial participants were taken at day 0 and at day 28 after the second dose. The receptor was derived from an adult in good health. The chain joins TRBV19 to TRBJ2-7; 8 junctional bases match TRBD1. Material: peripheral blood, obtained on day 0 of AZD1222 vaccination. The CDR3 corresponds to CASGRDRTYEQYF. At the DNA level, the sequence is TGTGCCAGTGGCCGGGACAGGACCTACGAGCAGTACTTC. This CDR3, with the reference TRBV19 and TRBJ2-7 proteins standing in past its ends, gives the full variable domain DGGITQSPKYLFRKEGQNVTLSCEQNLNHDAMYWYRQDPGQGLRLIYYSQIVNDFQKGDIAEGYSVSREKKESFPLTVTSAQKNPTAFYLCASGRDRTYEQYFGPGTRLTVT.